This entry lists 25 T cell receptor beta chains sequenced from one sample in a study of naive and memory T cell subsets (dated by TCRdb to the late 2010s). Using 3' ligation of a UMI-containing oligonucleotide to TCR cDNA, the study laid out a robust and sensitive protocol to amplify, sequence and analyze TCRs. The library came from 5' RACE. The data were produced on an Illumina MiSeq. The ligated cDNA was amplified by four rounds of PCR, in which nested alpha and beta constant region primers were used together with the SP2 primer. TCRdb cleaned the public reads at Q25 with fastp, built clones with MiXCR and kept in-frame beta chains. Rows merge per CDR3 protein into single entries with the most common DNA and genes. The sample yields 25,000 to 35,000 distinct CDR3 sequences; about a sixth were counted once. The ten most abundant clones make up around 2.5% of the sample. The receptors were gathered from a female donor in good health.

This rearrangement joins TRBV6-2 or TRBV6-3 to TRBJ2-7; D is possibly TRBD2 (5 bases). Germline V gene sequence: CDR1 MNHEY, CDR2 SVGEGT. The CDR3 extends over 11 amino acids. V was trimmed by 6 bases and J by 3 bases, leaving 6 bases between them. The CDR3 DNA follows: TGTGCCAGCAGGGACTTCTACGAGCAGTACTTC. This encodes CASRDFYEQYF.

This clonotype was counted only a few times. CDR3 nucleotides: TGTGCCAGCAGCTTAGGGGGGACAGGGCTCTACAATGAGCAGTTCTTC. It specifies CASSLGGTGLYNEQFF. The rearrangement links TRBV7-2 to TRBJ2-1; 9 bases align to TRBD1. The CDR3 spans 16 residues. Germline-derived CDR1 and CDR2 are SGHTA and FQGNSA. V was clipped by 1 base and J by 3 bases; unmatched bases: 4. The full variable domain, with the rest looked up from reference TRBV7-2 and TRBJ2-1, is GAGVSQSPSNKVTEKGKDVELRCDPISGHTALYWYRQSLGQGLEFLIYFQGNSAPDKSGLPSDRFSAERTGGSVSTLTIQRTQQEDSAVYLCASSLGGTGLYNEQFFGPGTRLTVL.

This clonotype was observed many times. The V call is TRBV20-1, the J call TRBJ2-7; possibly TRBD1 for D (5 bases). The ends were cut back, 6 bases at V and 2 bases at J, with 11 bases in the middle. There are 12 residues in the CDR3. Germline values: CDR1 DFQATT, CDR2 SNEGSKA (reference sequence). CDR3 sequence: CSAGRATYEQYF. CDR3 in DNA: TGCAGTGCAGGCAGGGCTACCTACGAGCAGTACTTC.

This clonotype was observed at least ten times. The chain has TRBV9 and TRBJ2-1, with D possibly matching TRBD1 (6 bases). Germline CDR1 is SGDLS and CDR2 is YYNGEE. The CDR3 runs to 15 residues. The V and J ends lost 1 base and 2 bases respectively, with 10 bases between them. This CDR3 is CASSVQGGTYNEQFF. CDR3 DNA: TGTGCCAGCAGCGTACAAGGGGGAACCTACAATGAGCAGTTCTTC.

The V call is TRBV7-9, the J call TRBJ2-7; D perhaps matches TRBD1 (6 bases). This CDR3 is 15 amino acids long. Germline V CDR1 and CDR2: SEHNR, FQNEAQ (reference sequence). V shed 4 bases and J shed 4 bases, with 17 bases lying between them. The chain's CDR3 is CASSSGQEKVYEQYF. As DNA, the CDR3 is TGTGCCAGCAGCTCGGGACAAGAAAAAGTATACGAGCAGTACTTC.

This clonotype was seen ten or more times. V is TRBV29-1 and J is TRBJ1-1, with D possibly matching TRBD1 (5 bases). This CDR3 spans 13 amino acids. The V gene lost 4 bases and the J gene lost 4 bases, with 13 bases spanning the gap. Germline assignment: CDR1 SQVTM and CDR2 ANQGSEA. Written as DNA, the CDR3 is TGCAGCGTTGTTCTCAGGGAGGGCACTGAAGCTTTCTTT. Its protein product is CSVVLREGTEAFF. The full variable domain, its missing parts supplied by reference TRBV29-1 and TRBJ1-1, is SAVISQKPSRDICQRGTSLTIQCQVDSQVTMMFWYRQQPGQSLTLIATANQGSEATYESGFVIDKFPISRPNLTFSTLTVSNMSPEDSSIYLCSVVLREGTEAFFGQGTRLTVV.

This clonotype was observed at least ten times. This sequence joins TRBV29-1 and TRBJ1-1; TRBD1 might be the D (6 bases). V lost 6 bases and J lost 3, with 14 bases in between. This CDR3 comprises 13 residues. Germline assignment: CDR1 SQVTM and CDR2 ANQGSEA. CDR3 nucleotides: TGCAGCGTCCACGGACAGTTGGACACTGAAGCTTTCTTT. This encodes CSVHGQLDTEAFF.

The CDR3 DNA reads TGTGCCATCATGGGGGACGAACCTGAAGCTTTCTTT. This sequence encodes CAIMGDEPEAFF. The chain links TRBV10-3 to TRBJ1-1; maybe TRBD1 (5 bases). V lost 7 bases to trimming and J lost 6 bases, with 12 bases between them. The CDR3 runs 12 residues. The germline V gene has CDR1 ENHRY and CDR2 SYGVKD.

This clonotype was counted once. The rearrangement links TRBV7-6 to TRBJ2-7, with D possibly being TRBD1 (6 bases). The CDR3 spans 15 residues. Trimming took 5 bases from V and 1 from J, leaving 15 bases between them. Per germline, CDR1 SGHVS and CDR2 FNYEAQ. The CDR3, as DNA: TGTGCCAGCAGCCCCGGATTGACAGGTTCCTACGAGCAGTACTTC. Its protein product is CASSPGLTGSYEQYF.

This clonotype was seen only a few times. The chain employs TRBV7-9 and TRBJ1-6, with 7 bases lining up with TRBD1. The V gene end was trimmed by 5 bases and the J gene end by 2 bases; junction bases not matched to a gene: 9. Germline V CDR1 and CDR2: SEHNR, FQNEAQ (reference sequence). The length of the CDR3 is 17 residues. CDR3: CASSPGRQGPYNSPLHF. Written as DNA, the CDR3 is TGTGCCAGCAGCCCGGGTAGACAGGGTCCCTATAATTCACCCCTCCACTTT.

A note on this clonotype: One end of the junction fails to match germline, which may point to a read error. This chain uses TRBV15 with TRBJ1-1; D unresolved. The CDR3 has 14 amino acids. Germline loops: CDR1 LNHNV, CDR2 YYDKDF (reference sequence). CDR3 DNA sequence: TGTGCCACCAGCAGGATAACAGATAACACTGAAGCTTCCTTT. This encodes CATSRITDNTEASF.

CDR3 sequence: CASSRNNLLGGSAHEQYF. The CDR3 DNA is TGTGCCAGCAGTCGTAATAACCTCTTGGGGGGGTCCGCTCACGAGCAGTACTTC. The chain has TRBV12-3 or TRBV12-4 and TRBJ2-7, with TRBD2 matching over 7 bases. CDR3 size: 18 residues. The J segment lost 5 bases and the V segment lost 5 bases, leaving 21 bases of the junction unmatched.

There are many counts of this clonotype. The rearrangement joins TRBV7-2 to TRBJ2-2; TRBD2 is a possible D gene (6 bases). This CDR3 is 14 amino acids long. Germline CDR1 is SGHTA and CDR2 is FQGNSA. The V end was cut by 6 bases, the J end by 6 bases, with 14 bases between. The CDR3 region has the DNA TGTGCCAGCAGTCGACTAGAGACCGCCGGGGAGCTGTTTTTT. Its translation: CASSRLETAGELFF. The full variable domain, in which reference TRBV7-2 and TRBJ2-2 provide the parts outside the CDR3, is GAGVSQSPSNKVTEKGKDVELRCDPISGHTALYWYRQSLGQGLEFLIYFQGNSAPDKSGLPSDRFSAERTGGSVSTLTIQRTQQEDSAVYLCASSRLETAGELFFGEGSRLTVL.

This clonotype was seen repeatedly, ten times or more. The genes are TRBV29-1 and TRBJ2-5; D may be TRBD2 (5 bases). In germline, CDR1 is SQVTM, CDR2 ANQGSEA. This CDR3 comprises 12 residues. Trimming cost V 3 bases and J 2 bases, with 7 bases left between them. In DNA, the CDR3 is TGCAGCGTTGATAGAGGGCAAGAGACCCAGTACTTC. This codes for CSVDRGQETQYF.

The chain has TRBV6-5 and TRBJ1-1; tentative D call: TRBD1 (5 bases). This CDR3 has 14 residues. V was shortened by 0 bases and J by 4 bases, with 9 bases between the two germline ends. CDR1 and CDR2 (germline): MNHEY, SVGAGI. CDR3 region: CASSYSSGGTEAFF. CDR3 DNA sequence: TGTGCCAGCAGTTACTCTTCGGGGGGCACTGAAGCTTTCTTT.

This chain connects TRBV7-2 to TRBJ2-3, with D uncertain. The germline V gene encodes CDR1 SGHTA and CDR2 FQGNSA. This CDR3 contains 14 residues. Trimming removed 1 base at V and 4 bases at J, with 9 bases between. CDR3 in DNA: TGTGCCAGCAGCTTAGTCCAGAGTTCAGATACGCAGTATTTT. It codes for CASSLVQSSDTQYF.

The chain couples TRBV5-5 to TRBJ1-1; D is uncertain. The germline CDR1 and CDR2 sequences are SGHKS and YYEKEE (reference sequence). CDR3 length: 13 amino acids. Between the trimmed V and J ends, which lost 1 base and 1 base, there was a span of 5 bases. The CDR3 DNA follows: TGTGCCAGCAGCTTGCAGGCGAACACTGAAGCTTTCTTT. Its translation is CASSLQANTEAFF. The variable domain in full, with the rest retrieved from reference TRBV5-5 and TRBJ1-1, is DAGVTQSPTHLIKTRGQQVTLRCSPISGHKSVSWYQQVLGQGPQFIFQYYEKEERGRGNFPDRFSARQFPNYSSELNVNALLLGDSALYLCASSLQANTEAFFGQGTRLTVV.

This clonotype has ten or more counts. This chain uses TRBV20-1 with TRBJ2-5; D might be TRBD2 (6 bases). CDR3 length: 11 amino acids. Looked up from germline, CDR1 is DFQATT and CDR2 is SNEGSKA (reference sequence). Deletions cut 6 bases from V and 5 bases from J, with 10 bases between. CDR3 DNA: TGCAGTGCCAGGACTATGGAGACCCAGTACTTC. It encodes CSARTMETQYF.

Worth noting for this clonotype: Being one base from a much bigger clone, this may be a read error. The chain couples TRBV9 to TRBJ2-7; 11 nucleotides line up with TRBD1. There are 13 residues in the CDR3. In germline, CDR1 is SGDLS, CDR2 YYNGEE. The DNA for the CDR3 is TGTGTCACCCCCGGGACAGGGGGAATGGAGCAGTACTTC. Translating it yields CVTPGTGGMEQYF.

This clonotype was seen at least ten times. This chain uses TRBV29-1 with TRBJ1-2, with D tentatively TRBD1 (6 bases). V lost 7 bases and J lost 6, with 15 bases in between. From germline, CDR1 is SQVTM and CDR2 ANQGSEA. The CDR3 contains 12 residues. The CDR3 reads CSGNTGRNGYTF. DNA of the CDR3: TGCAGCGGTAACACAGGGAGAAATGGCTACACCTTC. The whole variable domain, filled in from reference TRBV29-1 and TRBJ1-2, reads SAVISQKPSRDICQRGTSLTIQCQVDSQVTMMFWYRQQPGQSLTLIATANQGSEATYESGFVIDKFPISRPNLTFSTLTVSNMSPEDSSIYLCSGNTGRNGYTFGSGTRLTVV.

This clonotype was picked up many times. This sequence joins TRBV20-1 and TRBJ2-1, with D tentatively TRBD1 (6 bases). Looked up from germline, CDR1 is DFQATT and CDR2 is SNEGSKA (reference sequence). The V gene lost 3 bases and the J gene lost 8 bases, with 11 bases spanning the gap. This CDR3 has 12 amino acids. CDR3 coding DNA: TGCAGTGCTAGCCCGACAGGCGATGAGCAGTTCTTC. Its translation: CSASPTGDEQFF.

This chain joins TRBV11-1 and TRBJ2-3; TRBD2 matches at 7 bases. This CDR3 spans 15 amino acids. Trimming at V came to 3 bases and at J to 3 bases, leaving 6 bases not matched to a gene. CDR1 and CDR2 from the germline V gene are SGHAT and FQDESV (reference sequence). CDR3 protein: CASSFTSGVTDTQYF. For the CDR3, the DNA is TGTGCCAGCAGCTTTACCAGCGGGGTTACAGATACGCAGTATTTT.

The table lists this clonotype with a few counts. The gene calls are TRBV5-4 and TRBJ2-3, with D perhaps matching TRBD2 (7 bases). Trimming shortened V by 4 bases and J by 5 bases, and 17 bases separated the two germline ends. This CDR3 spans 15 amino acids. Germline V gene sequence: CDR1 SGHNT, CDR2 YYREEE (reference sequence). CDR3 amino acids: CASSLGGAAEDTQYF. The CDR3, as DNA: TGTGCCAGCAGCCTTGGGGGGGCCGCGGAAGATACGCAGTATTTT. The complete variable domain, with remaining parts taken from reference TRBV5-4 and TRBJ2-3, reads ETGVTQSPTHLIKTRGQQVTLRCSSQSGHNTVSWYQQALGQGPQFIFQYYREEENGRGNFPPRFSGLQFPNYSSELNVNALELDDSALYLCASSLGGAAEDTQYFGPGTRLTVL.

This clonotype was counted a few times. The V call is TRBV24-1, the J call TRBJ2-7; D ambiguous. This CDR3 has 10 residues. CDR1 and CDR2 (germline): KGHDR, SFDVKD. V dropped 9 bases and J dropped 7 bases, with 9 bases sitting between them. CDR3 coding DNA: TGTGCCACCTGTAATAAGGAGCAGTACTTC. Its protein is CATCNKEQYF.

V and J are TRBV6-1 and TRBJ2-1, with 9 positions matching TRBD2. V was clipped by 2 bases and J by 12 bases; unmatched bases: 17. The CDR3 consists of 17 residues. Germline CDR1 MNHNS, CDR2 SASEGT. CDR3 nucleotide sequence: TGTGCCAGCAGTGAATCTTCACCGGGACTAGCCGTCTTTCGGCAGTTCTTC. Residues: CASSESSPGLAVFRQFF.